This paragraph covers one T cell receptor beta chain sequence. Every subset's genomic DNA went evenly onto several immunoSEQ plates. Clones were sequenced by immunoSEQ multiplex PCR, and TCRdb holds only the in-frame ones, with some missing. Of 2 million to 2.5 million clones in the sample, almost 96% were seen once. Per germline, CDR1 MDHEN and CDR2 SYDVKM. This CDR3 is built from 14 residues. Trimming left V 11 bases short and J 4 bases short, with 20 bases between. The sample comes from a study of shared clonotypes between healthy human individuals. Study-level information: Three CD4 naive, three CD4 memory, two CD8 naive and one CD8 memory plate were used per donor.

Sequencing used naive CD4+ T cells sorted from blood. As to subset: CD45RA+ positively selected. The TCR comes from a man aged 18 to 30 in good health. The chain recombines TRBV28 with TRBJ2-5; D possibly corresponds to TRBD1 (5 bases). CDR3 loop: CAPTGQGTVETQYF. CDR3 bases: TGTGCCCCAACCGGGCAGGGTACGGTAGAGACCCAGTACTTC.